A single sample is the source of the 5 T cell receptor beta chains below, sequenced in a study of blood T cell dynamics during melanoma immunotherapy. As for time point: pre-treatment baseline. Only in-frame clones appear in the TCRdb table, and some are missing; sequencing was by immunoSEQ multiplex PCR. In the table there are approximately 13,000 clones, approximately 84% of which are singletons. This specimen consisted of blood, obtained from a patient treated with checkpoint blockade. The receptors originated from a human donor with melanoma.

This clone was counted a few times. The chain has TRBV5-5 and TRBJ1-1; D possibly corresponds to TRBD1 (6 bases). This CDR3 is 14 amino acids long. Germline CDR1 reads SGHKS; CDR2 reads YYEKEE (reference sequence). V shed 3 bases and J shed 4 bases, with 13 bases lying between them. The CDR3 sequence: CASSYVQGTTEAFF. Written as DNA, the CDR3 is TGTGCCAGCAGCTATGTACAGGGTACCACTGAAGCTTTCTTT.

The chain carries TRBV6-1 and TRBJ2-2, with D unresolved. Germline V gene data show CDR1 as MNHNS and CDR2 as SASEGT. CDR3 length equals 12 residues. Trimming cost V 5 bases and J 6 bases, with 7 bases left between them. The CDR3 DNA reads TGTGCCAGCAGTTATTTTCCCGGGGAGCTGTTTTTT. Its protein is CASSYFPGELFF.

This rearrangement joins TRBV11-3 to TRBJ1-1; D remains ambiguous. This CDR3 is 14 amino acids long. Trimming shortened V by 1 base and J by 1 base, and 7 bases separated the two germline ends. Germline loops: CDR1 SGHNT, CDR2 YENEEA. For the CDR3, the DNA is TGTGCCAGCAGCTTAGGACCAGCGAACACTGAAGCTTTCTTT. This sequence encodes CASSLGPANTEAFF.

The CDR3 DNA reads TGCGCCAGCAGTTCCCGGAAGGACGAGCAGTACTTC. This encodes CASSSRKDEQYF. The chain links TRBV5-1 to TRBJ2-7, with unresolved D. Germline lookup yields CDR1 SGHRS and CDR2 YFSETQ. The V end lost 5 bases, the J end lost 5 bases, and 11 bases lay between the germline ends. CDR3 length equals 12 residues.

This sequence joins TRBV7-2 and TRBJ2-1; D is uncertain. CDR3 size: 15 residues. Germline CDR1 reads SGHTA; CDR2 reads FQGNSA. V shed 5 bases and J shed 6 bases, with 17 bases lying between them. The DNA of the CDR3 is TGTGCCAGCAGCGTTTATGGGCCAAGTGGCAATGAGCAGTTCTTC. Its translation: CASSVYGPSGNEQFF.